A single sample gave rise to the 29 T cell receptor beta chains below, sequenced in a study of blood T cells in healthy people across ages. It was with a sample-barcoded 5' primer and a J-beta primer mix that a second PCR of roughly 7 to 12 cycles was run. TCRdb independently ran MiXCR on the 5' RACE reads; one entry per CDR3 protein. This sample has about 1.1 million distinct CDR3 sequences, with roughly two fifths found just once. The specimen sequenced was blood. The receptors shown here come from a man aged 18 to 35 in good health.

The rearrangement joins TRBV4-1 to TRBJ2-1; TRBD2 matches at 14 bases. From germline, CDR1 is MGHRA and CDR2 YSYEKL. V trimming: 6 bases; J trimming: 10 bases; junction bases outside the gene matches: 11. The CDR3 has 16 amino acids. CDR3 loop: CASSKMTSGGAEEQFF. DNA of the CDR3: TGCGCCAGCAGTAAGATGACTAGCGGGGGGGCCGAGGAGCAGTTCTTC.

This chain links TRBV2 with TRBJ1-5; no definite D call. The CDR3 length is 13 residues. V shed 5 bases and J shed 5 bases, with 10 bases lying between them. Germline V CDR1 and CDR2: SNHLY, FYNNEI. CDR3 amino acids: CASSSGLYQPQHF. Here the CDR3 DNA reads TGTGCCAGCAGTTCTGGCCTGTATCAGCCCCAGCATTTT.

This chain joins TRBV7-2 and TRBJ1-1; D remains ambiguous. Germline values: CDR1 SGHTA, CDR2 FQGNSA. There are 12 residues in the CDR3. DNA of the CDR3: TGTAAATCCGCCGGGTGGAACACTGAAGCTTTCTTT. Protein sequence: CKSAGWNTEAFF.

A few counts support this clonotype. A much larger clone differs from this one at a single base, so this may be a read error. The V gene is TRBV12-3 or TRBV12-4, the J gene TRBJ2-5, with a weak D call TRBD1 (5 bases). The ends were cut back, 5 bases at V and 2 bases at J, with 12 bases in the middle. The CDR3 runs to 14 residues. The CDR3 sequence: CASSVGERQETQYF. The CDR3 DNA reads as TGTGCCAGCAGTGTAGGGGAAAGGCAAGAGACCCAGTACTTC.

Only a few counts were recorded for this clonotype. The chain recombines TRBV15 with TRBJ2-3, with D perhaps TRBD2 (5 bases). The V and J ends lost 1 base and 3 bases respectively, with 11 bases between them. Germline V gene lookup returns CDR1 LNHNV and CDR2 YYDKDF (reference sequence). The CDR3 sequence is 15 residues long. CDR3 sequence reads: CATSRGEPRTDTQYF. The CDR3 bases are TGTGCCACCAGCAGAGGGGAGCCAAGGACAGATACGCAGTATTTT.

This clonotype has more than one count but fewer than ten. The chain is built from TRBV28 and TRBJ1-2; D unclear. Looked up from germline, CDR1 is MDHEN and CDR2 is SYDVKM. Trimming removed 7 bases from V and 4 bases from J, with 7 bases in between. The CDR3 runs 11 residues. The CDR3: CASKGPYGYTF. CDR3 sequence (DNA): TGTGCCAGCAAAGGGCCCTATGGCTACACCTTC.

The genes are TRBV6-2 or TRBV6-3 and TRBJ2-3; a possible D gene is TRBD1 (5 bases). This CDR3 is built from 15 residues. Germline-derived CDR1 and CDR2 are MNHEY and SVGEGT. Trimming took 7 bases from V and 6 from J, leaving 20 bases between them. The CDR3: CASNYGPGAGDTQYF. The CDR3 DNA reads TGTGCCAGCAACTATGGGCCTGGGGCTGGGGATACGCAGTATTTT.

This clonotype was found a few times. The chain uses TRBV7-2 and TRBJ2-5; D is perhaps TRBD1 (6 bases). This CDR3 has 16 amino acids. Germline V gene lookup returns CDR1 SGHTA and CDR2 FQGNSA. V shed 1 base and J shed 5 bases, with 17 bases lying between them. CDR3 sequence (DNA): TGTGCCAGCAGCTTAGACAGGGTATGGTCTTCGGAGACCCAGTACTTC. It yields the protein CASSLDRVWSSETQYF.

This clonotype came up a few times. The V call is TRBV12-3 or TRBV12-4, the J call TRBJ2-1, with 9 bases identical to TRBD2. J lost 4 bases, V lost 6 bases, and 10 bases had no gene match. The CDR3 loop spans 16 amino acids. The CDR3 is CASREKAGGLYNEQFF. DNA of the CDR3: TGTGCCAGCAGAGAAAAAGCGGGGGGACTTTACAATGAGCAGTTCTTC.

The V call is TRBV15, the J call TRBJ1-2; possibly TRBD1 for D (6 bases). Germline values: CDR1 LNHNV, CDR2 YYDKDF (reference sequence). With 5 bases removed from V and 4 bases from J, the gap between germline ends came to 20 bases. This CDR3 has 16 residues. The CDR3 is CATSGGFWGLSYGYTF. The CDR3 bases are TGTGCCACCAGCGGGGGCTTTTGGGGGCTGAGCTATGGCTACACCTTC.

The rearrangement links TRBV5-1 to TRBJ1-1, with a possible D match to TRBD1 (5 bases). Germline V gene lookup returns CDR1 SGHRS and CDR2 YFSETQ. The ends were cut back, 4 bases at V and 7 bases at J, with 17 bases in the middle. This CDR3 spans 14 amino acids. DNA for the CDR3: TGCGCCAGCAGCCTAAGTCAGGGAAGGGGTGAAGCTTTCTTT. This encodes CASSLSQGRGEAFF.

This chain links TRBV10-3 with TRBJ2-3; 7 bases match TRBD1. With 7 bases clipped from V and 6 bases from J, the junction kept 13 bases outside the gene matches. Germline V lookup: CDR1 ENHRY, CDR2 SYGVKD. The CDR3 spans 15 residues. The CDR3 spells CAINRQGRGADTQYF. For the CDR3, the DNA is TGTGCCATCAACAGACAGGGAAGAGGTGCGGATACGCAGTATTTT.

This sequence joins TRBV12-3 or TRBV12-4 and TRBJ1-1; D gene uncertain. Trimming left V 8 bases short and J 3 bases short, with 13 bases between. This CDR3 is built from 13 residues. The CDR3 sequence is CASGENGDTEAFF. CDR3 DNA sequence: TGTGCCAGCGGGGAGAATGGGGACACTGAAGCTTTCTTT.

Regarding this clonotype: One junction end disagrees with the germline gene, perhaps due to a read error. This CDR3 reads CAGSYPGQGNENYGYTF. CDR3 DNA sequence: TGTGCCGGCAGTTACCCGGGACAGGGGAATGAGAACTATGGCTACACCTTC. The chain combines TRBV6-2 or TRBV6-3 with TRBJ1-2; 10 bases map to TRBD1. In germline, CDR1 is MNHEY, CDR2 SVGEGT. The CDR3 has 17 amino acids.

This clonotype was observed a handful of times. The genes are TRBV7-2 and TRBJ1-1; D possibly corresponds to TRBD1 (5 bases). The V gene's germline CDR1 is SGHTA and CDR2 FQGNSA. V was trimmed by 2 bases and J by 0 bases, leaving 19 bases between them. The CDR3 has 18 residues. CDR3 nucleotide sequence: TGTGCCAGCAGCTTACCCCCAACGTTCACGGGGCTGAACACTGAAGCTTTCTTT. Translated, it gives CASSLPPTFTGLNTEAFF.

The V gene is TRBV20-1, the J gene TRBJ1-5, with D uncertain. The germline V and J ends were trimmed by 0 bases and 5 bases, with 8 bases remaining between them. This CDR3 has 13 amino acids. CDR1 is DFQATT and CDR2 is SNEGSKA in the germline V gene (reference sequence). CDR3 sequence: CSARDVYDQPQHF. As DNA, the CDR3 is TGCAGTGCTAGAGATGTGTATGATCAGCCCCAGCATTTT.

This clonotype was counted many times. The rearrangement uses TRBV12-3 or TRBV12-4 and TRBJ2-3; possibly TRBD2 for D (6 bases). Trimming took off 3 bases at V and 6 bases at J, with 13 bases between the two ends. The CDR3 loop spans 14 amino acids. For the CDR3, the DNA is TGTGCCAGCAGTTTGGGTGGAGGGAGTGATACGCAGTATTTT. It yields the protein CASSLGGGSDTQYF.

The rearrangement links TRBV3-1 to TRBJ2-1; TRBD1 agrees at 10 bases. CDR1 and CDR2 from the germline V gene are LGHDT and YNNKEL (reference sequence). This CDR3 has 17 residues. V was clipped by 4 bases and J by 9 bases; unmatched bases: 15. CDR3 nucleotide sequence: TGTGCCAGCAGCCCTGCACCGGGACAGGGGCAATACTGTGAGCAGTTCTTC. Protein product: CASSPAPGQGQYCEQFF.

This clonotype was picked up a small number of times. In DNA, the CDR3 is TGTGCCAGCAGCGAGAGACAGGGGGCAGATACGCAGTATTTT. Its protein is CASSERQGADTQYF. The genes are TRBV9 and TRBJ2-3; TRBD1 agrees at 9 bases. In germline, CDR1 is SGDLS, CDR2 YYNGEE. The CDR3 is 14 residues long. V was pared by 3 bases and J by 4 bases, with 3 bases of the junction left unmatched.

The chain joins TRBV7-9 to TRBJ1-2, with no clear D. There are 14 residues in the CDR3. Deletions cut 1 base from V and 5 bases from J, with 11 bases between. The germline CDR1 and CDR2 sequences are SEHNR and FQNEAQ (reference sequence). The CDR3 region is CASSLGASQYGYTF. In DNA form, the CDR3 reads TGTGCCAGCAGCTTAGGCGCCTCACAATATGGCTACACCTTC.

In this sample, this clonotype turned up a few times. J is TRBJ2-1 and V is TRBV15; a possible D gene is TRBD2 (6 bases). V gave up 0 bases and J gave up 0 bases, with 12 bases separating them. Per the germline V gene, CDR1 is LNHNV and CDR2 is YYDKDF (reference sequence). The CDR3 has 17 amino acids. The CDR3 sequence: CATSRDIAGSSYNEQFF. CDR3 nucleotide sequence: TGTGCCACCAGCAGAGATATTGCGGGGAGCTCCTACAATGAGCAGTTCTTC. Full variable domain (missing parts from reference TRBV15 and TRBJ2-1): DAMVIQNPRYQVTQFGKPVTLSCSQTLNHNVMYWYQQKSSQAPKLLFHYYDKDFNNEADTPDNFQSRRPNTSFCFLDIRSPGLGDTAMYLCATSRDIAGSSYNEQFFGPGTRLTVL.

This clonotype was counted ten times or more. The CDR3 DNA sequence: TGTGCCAGCAGTTTACAGGGACCAGATACGCAGTATTTT. Encoded protein: CASSLQGPDTQYF. The chain recombines TRBV12-3 or TRBV12-4 with TRBJ2-3; D tentatively fits TRBD1 or TRBD2 (5 bases each). The CDR3 is 13 residues long. Trimming took 2 bases from V and 4 from J, leaving 7 bases between them.

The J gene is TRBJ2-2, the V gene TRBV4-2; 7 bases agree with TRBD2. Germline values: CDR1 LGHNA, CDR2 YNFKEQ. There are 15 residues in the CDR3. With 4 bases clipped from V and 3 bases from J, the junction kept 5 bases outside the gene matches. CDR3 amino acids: CASSLSGSDTGELFF. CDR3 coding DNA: TGTGCCAGCAGCCTTAGCGGGTCGGACACCGGGGAGCTGTTTTTT.

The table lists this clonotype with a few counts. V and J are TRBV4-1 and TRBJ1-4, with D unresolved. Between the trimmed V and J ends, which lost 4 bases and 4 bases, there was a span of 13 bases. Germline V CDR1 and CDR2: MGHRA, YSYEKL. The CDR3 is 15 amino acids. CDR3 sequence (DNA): TGCGCCAGCAGCCTACAAAGGACCAGTAATGAAAAACTGTTTTTT. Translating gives CASSLQRTSNEKLFF.

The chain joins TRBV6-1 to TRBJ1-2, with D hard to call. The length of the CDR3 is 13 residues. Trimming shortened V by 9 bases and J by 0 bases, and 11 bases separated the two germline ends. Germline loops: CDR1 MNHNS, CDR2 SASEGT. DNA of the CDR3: TGTGCCAGTGCCAGTTCAGCTAACTATGGCTACACCTTC. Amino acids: CASASSANYGYTF.

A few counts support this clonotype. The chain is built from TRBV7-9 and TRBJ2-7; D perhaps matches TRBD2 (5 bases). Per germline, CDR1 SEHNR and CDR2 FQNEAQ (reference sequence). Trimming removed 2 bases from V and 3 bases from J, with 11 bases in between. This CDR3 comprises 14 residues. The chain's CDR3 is CASSLILGSYEQYF. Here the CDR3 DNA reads TGTGCCAGCAGCTTAATATTGGGGAGCTACGAGCAGTACTTC.

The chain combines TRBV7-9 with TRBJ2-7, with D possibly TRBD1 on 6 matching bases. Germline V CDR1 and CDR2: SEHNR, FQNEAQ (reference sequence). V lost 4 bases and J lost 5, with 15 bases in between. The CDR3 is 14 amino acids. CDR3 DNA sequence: TGTGCCAGCAGCTCCGGACAGAGATTCGACGAGCAGTACTTC. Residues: CASSSGQRFDEQYF.

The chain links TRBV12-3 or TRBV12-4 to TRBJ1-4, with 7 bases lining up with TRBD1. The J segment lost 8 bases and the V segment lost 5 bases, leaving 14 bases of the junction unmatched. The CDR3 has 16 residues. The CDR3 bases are TGTGCCAGCAGTCCCGGGGACAGAGTGAAGGGGGAAAAACTGTTTTTT. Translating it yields CASSPGDRVKGEKLFF.

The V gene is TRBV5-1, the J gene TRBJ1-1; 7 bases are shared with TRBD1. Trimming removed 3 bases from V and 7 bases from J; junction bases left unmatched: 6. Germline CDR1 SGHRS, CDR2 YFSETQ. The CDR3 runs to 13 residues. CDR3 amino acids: CASSSGTEDEAFF. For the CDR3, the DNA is TGCGCCAGCAGCTCCGGGACAGAAGATGAAGCTTTCTTT.